This T cell receptor beta chain comes out of a study of cytomegalovirus exposure and HLA in healthy donors. Across the study: HLA-typed donors were the source of 86 million or so unique TCRs held in an early data release.

Note on this clone: Antigen unknown. The same CDR3 arises from other DNA sequences in this sample as well.

The study ran its PCR with 60 Vbeta and 13 Jbeta primers. Produced via immunoSEQ multiplex PCR; TCRdb's table is partial and in-frame only. Counted here are about 150,000 clones, about 68% occurring once; the ten biggest clones make up more than 1.2%. CDR1 is SGHNT and CDR2 is YYREEE in the germline V gene (reference sequence). The ends were cut back, 1 base at V and 4 bases at J, with 5 bases in the middle. The CDR3 covers 12 residues. Study results and caveats: In a later analysis, parvovirus B19, influenza, CMV and Epstein-Barr virus appeared linked to several top co-occurrence clusters.

Sequencing was done on a sample of PBMCs. This sequence was found in a young man in good health and CMV-seronegative. V and J are TRBV5-4 and TRBJ1-1, with unresolved D. The CDR3 is CASSLPGTEAFF. The CDR3 DNA reads as TGTGCCAGCAGCTTGCCAGGCACTGAAGCTTTCTTT.